Listed below are T cell receptor beta chains from one sample, sequenced in a study of T cells in Graves' hyperthyroidism and ophthalmopathy. TCRdb itself ran the multiplex PCR reads through MiXCR, one entry per CDR3 protein. The sample lists around 300,000 distinct CDR3 sequences, roughly 20% occurring once. The sequenced material came from blood. These receptor sequences come from a man between 25 and 39 years old with Graves' ophthalmopathy. Each CDR3 is given with its conserved first and last residue.

CDR3: CASRAVPNTEAFF
V: TRBV12-3/TRBV12-4
length: 13

CDR3: CSAFGTSGMGDTQYF
V: TRBV20-1
length: 15

CDR3: CASSFRTAVGTDTQYF
V: TRBV12-3/TRBV12-4
length: 16

CDR3: CASSVAGREIHEQYF
V: TRBV9
length: 15

CDR3: CASSLGGLGEAFF
V: TRBV5-1
length: 13

CDR3: CASREGGTEKLFF
V: TRBV6-1
length: 13

CDR3: CASSPTRQGWDEQYF
V: TRBV19
length: 15

CDR3: CAWSQTQGMNTEAFF
V: TRBV30
length: 15

CDR3: CAGGTSGTNTGELFF
V: TRBV30
length: 15

CDR3: CASSLGRADTQYF
V: TRBV5-1
length: 13

CDR3: CASSLVGNEQYF
V: TRBV7-9
length: 12

CDR3: CASSLRGAVDNSPLHF
V: TRBV12-3/TRBV12-4
length: 16

CDR3: CASSPSTNTEAFF
V: TRBV27
length: 13

CDR3: CASSIIESSYGYTF
V: TRBV19
length: 14

CDR3: CASSVVGQGSNNEQFF
V: TRBV9
length: 16

CDR3: CASSPAVGAVAYEQYF
V: TRBV5-1
length: 16

CDR3: CSASSRGVLAGATYNEQFF
V: TRBV20-1
length: 19

CDR3: CASSGPGSYPHEQYF
V: TRBV9
length: 15

CDR3: CATSRDLQGRGLGYNEQFF
V: TRBV15
length: 19

CDR3: CASSPMAREQFF
V: TRBV7-8
length: 12

CDR3: CASSESGGNTEAFF
V: TRBV18
length: 14

CDR3: CASSLRDGDYNEQFF
V: TRBV11-1
length: 15

CDR3: CASSVGQNYGYTF
V: TRBV19
length: 13

CDR3: CASSIRGVPYNEQFF
V: TRBV19
length: 15

CDR3: CAVRGTSEAGELFF
V: TRBV10-3
length: 14

CDR3: CASSLKWTRETQYF
V: TRBV28
length: 14

CDR3: CASISGVNEQFF
V: TRBV5-1
length: 12

CDR3: CASSLQGAVYEQYF
V: TRBV27
length: 14

CDR3: CASSLRSRGTGAAYEQYF
V: TRBV28
length: 18

CDR3: CASSLTHDGYNEQFF
V: TRBV6-2/TRBV6-3
length: 15

CDR3: CAWSDQTGEQYF
V: TRBV30
length: 12

CDR3: CASSSSDREDYYGYTF
V: TRBV11-1
length: 16

CDR3: CASSLPRVVVTEAFF
V: TRBV28
length: 15

CDR3: CASSPPQGGTNTEAFF
V: TRBV18
length: 16

CDR3: CASRRDRGRSPLHF
V: TRBV12-3/TRBV12-4
length: 14

CDR3: CASSFHRGRARSGANVLTF
V: TRBV11-2
length: 19

CDR3: CAGLTSLGDEAFF
V: TRBV6-1
length: 13

CDR3: CASSYGWRAFF
V: TRBV7-3
length: 11

CDR3: CASSLLPSGQGKTQYF
V: TRBV28
length: 16

CDR3: CASSNHYEQYF
V: TRBV2
length: 11

CDR3: CATCNPDRGSQISNEQYF
V: TRBV24-1
length: 18

CDR3: CASSFGPLDTQYF
V: TRBV7-3
length: 13

CDR3: CASSFPGRGSYEQYF
V: TRBV28
length: 15

CDR3: CASSQDRYQPQHF
V: TRBV11-3
length: 13

CDR3: CASRDRGRTDTQYF
V: TRBV6-1
length: 14

CDR3: CSVQNPSYEQYF
V: TRBV29-1
length: 12

CDR3: CASVGAGYTF
V: TRBV7-9
length: 10

CDR3: CSARDRTSGSNEQFF
V: TRBV20-1
length: 15

CDR3: CSVAGLAGSSYEQYF
V: TRBV29-1
length: 15

CDR3: CASSLGGALAKNIQYF
V: TRBV7-2
length: 16

CDR3: CASRWTSGTYEQYF
V: TRBV6-1
length: 14

CDR3: CASSLAGRKNEQFF
V: TRBV5-6
length: 14

CDR3: CASRGVVGGTYEQYF
V: TRBV2
length: 15